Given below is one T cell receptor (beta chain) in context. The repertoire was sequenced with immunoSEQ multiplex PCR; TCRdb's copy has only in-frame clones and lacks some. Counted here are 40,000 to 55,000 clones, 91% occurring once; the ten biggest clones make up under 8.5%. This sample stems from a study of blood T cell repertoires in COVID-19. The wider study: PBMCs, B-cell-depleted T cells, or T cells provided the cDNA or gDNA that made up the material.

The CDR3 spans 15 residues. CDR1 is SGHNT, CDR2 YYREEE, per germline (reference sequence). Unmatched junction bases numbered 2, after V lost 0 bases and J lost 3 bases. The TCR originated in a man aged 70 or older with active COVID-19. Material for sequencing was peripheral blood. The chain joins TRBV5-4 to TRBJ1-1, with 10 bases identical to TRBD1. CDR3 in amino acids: CASSLGGTGDTEAFF. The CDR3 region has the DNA TGTGCCAGCAGCTTGGGGGGGACAGGGGACACTGAAGCTTTCTTT.